This T cell receptor (beta chain) was captured in a study of PD-1 and CTLA-4 blockade in melanoma. The repertoire was sequenced with immunoSEQ multiplex PCR; TCRdb's copy has only in-frame clones and lacks some. The table records some 33,000 clones, about 85% of them present only once. V was shortened by 3 bases and J by 2 bases, with 13 bases between the two germline ends. The CDR3 extends over 16 amino acids. The germline V gene encodes CDR1 SNHLY and CDR2 FYNNEI. The source is a human donor with melanoma. Source: CD8+ T cells from peripheral blood, taken from a patient given anti-PD-1 treatment. The genes are TRBV2 and TRBJ2-2, with D perhaps TRBD1 (6 bases). CDR3 sequence (DNA): TGTGCCAGCAGTGAGAGGGCCAGGGGAAACACCGGGGAGCTGTTTTTT. It specifies CASSERARGNTGELFF. Variable domain in full (rest from reference TRBV2 and TRBJ2-2): EPEVTQTPSHQVTQMGQEVILRCVPISNHLYFYWYRQILGQKVEFLVSFYNNEISEKSEIFDDQFSVERPDGSNFTLKIRSTKLEDSAMYFCASSERARGNTGELFFGEGSRLTVL.